What follows is one TCR beta chain and its context. These data belong to a study of T-cell memory formation after mild COVID-19. Per germline, CDR1 MNHEY and CDR2 SMNVEV (reference sequence). The CDR3 loop spans 14 amino acids. Trimming took off 3 bases at V and 5 bases at J, with 14 bases between the two ends. TCRdb used MiXCR to reprocess the 5' RACE reads, holding one entry per CDR3 protein. The sample holds around 200,000 distinct CDR3 sequences, more than 9% seen once. Sequenced: PBMCs or a T cell subset sorted from them (not recorded which). V usage is TRBV27 and J usage is TRBJ2-7; D might be TRBD2 (5 bases). The sequence was collected from a man younger than 30 who had mild COVID-19 (a few samples of this study predate the infection). Cell type and time point are not known. The chain's CDR3 is CASSFWPGSDEQYF. The CDR3 DNA sequence: TGTGCCAGCAGTTTCTGGCCAGGTAGCGACGAGCAGTACTTC.